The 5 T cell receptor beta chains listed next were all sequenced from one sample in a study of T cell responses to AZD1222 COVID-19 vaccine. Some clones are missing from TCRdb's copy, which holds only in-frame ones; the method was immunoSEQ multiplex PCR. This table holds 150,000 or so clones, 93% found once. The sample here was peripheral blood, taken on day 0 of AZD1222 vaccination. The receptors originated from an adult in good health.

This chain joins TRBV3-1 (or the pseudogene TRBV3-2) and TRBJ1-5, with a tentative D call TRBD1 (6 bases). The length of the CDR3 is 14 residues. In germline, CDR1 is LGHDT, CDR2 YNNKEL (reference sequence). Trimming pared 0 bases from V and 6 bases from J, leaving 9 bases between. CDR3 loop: CASSQDRGRQPQHF. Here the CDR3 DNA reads TGTGCCAGCAGCCAAGACAGGGGACGTCAGCCCCAGCATTTT.

The CDR3 coding sequence is TGTGCCAGCAGTGTCGAGCTTTGGTATGGCTACACCTTC. It encodes CASSVELWYGYTF. The chain joins TRBV6-4 to TRBJ1-2; unclear D gene. The V and J ends lost 4 bases and 5 bases respectively, with 11 bases between them. This CDR3 spans 13 amino acids. CDR1 MRHNA and CDR2 SNTAGT come from the germline V gene.

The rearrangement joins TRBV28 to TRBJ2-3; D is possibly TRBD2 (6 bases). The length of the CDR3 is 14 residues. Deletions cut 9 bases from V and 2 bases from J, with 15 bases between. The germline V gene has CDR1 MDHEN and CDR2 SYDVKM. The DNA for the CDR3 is TGTGCCAGTAACGGGGGATTATACACAGATACGCAGTATTTT. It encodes CASNGGLYTDTQYF.

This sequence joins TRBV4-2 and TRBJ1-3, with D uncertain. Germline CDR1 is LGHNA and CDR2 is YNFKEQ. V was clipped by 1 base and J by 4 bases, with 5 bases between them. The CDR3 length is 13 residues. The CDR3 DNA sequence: TGTGCCAGCAGCCAAGTAGACGGAAACACCATATATTTT. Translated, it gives CASSQVDGNTIYF.

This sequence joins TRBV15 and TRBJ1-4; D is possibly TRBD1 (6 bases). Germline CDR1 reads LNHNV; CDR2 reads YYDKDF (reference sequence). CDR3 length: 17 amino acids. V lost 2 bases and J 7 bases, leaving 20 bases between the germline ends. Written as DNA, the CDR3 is TGTGCCACCAGCAGAACAGCCGGGACAAGGTTTGGTGAAAAACTGTTTTTT. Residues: CATSRTAGTRFGEKLFF.